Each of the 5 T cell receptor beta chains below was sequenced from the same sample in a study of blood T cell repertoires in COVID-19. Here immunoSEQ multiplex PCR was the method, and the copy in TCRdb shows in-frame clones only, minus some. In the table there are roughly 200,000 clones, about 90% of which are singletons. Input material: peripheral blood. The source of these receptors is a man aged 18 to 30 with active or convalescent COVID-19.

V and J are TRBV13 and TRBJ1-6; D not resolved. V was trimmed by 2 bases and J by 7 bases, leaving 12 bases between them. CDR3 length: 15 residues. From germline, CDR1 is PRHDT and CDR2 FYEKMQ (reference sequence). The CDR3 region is CASSLLFGRNSPLHF. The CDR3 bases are TGTGCCAGCAGCTTACTGTTTGGCAGAAATTCACCCCTCCACTTT.

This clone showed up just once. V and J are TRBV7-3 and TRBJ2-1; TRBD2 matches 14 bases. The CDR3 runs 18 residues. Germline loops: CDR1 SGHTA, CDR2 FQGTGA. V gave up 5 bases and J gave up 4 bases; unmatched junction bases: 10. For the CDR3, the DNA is TGTGCCAGCAGCCCGACTAGCGGGGGGGATCTGCTGTACAATGAGCAGTTCTTC. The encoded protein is CASSPTSGGDLLYNEQFF. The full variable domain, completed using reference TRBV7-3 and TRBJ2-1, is GAGVSQTPSNKVTEKGKYVELRCDPISGHTALYWYRQSLGQGPEFLIYFQGTGAADDSGLPNDRFFAVRPEGSVSTLKIQRTERGDSAVYLCASSPTSGGDLLYNEQFFGPGTRLTVL.

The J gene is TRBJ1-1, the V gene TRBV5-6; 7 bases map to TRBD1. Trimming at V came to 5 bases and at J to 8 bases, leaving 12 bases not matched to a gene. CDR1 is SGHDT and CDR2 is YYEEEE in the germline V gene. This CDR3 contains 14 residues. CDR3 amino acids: CASSGPGGFIEAFF. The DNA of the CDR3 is TGTGCCAGCAGTGGCCCAGGGGGGTTTATCGAAGCTTTCTTT.

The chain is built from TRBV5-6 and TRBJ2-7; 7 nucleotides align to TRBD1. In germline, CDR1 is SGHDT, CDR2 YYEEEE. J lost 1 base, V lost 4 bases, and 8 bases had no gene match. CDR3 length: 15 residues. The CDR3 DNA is TGTGCCAGCAGCCCCCGGACAGGAGCGTCCTACGAGCAGTACTTC. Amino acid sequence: CASSPRTGASYEQYF.

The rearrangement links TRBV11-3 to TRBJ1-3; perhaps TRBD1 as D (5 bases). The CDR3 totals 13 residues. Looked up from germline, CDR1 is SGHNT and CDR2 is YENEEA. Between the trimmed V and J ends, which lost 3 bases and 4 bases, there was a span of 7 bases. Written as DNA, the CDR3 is TGTGCCAGCAGCTTCGGGGGAGGAAACACCATATATTTT. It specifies CASSFGGGNTIYF.